Listed below are T cell receptor beta chains from one sample, sequenced in a study of CD8 T cells in Susac syndrome. TCRdb reprocessed the immunoSEQ multiplex PCR reads with MiXCR, giving one entry per CDR3 protein. The sample comprises 71,000 or so distinct CDR3 sequences, 93% of which are singletons, and about 0.14% rests with the top ten. Sequences were obtained from CD4+ T cells from PBMCs. The receptors derive from a human donor with Susac syndrome. Each CDR3 is given with its conserved first and last residue. Each record gives: D gene, V gene, J gene, clone size, CDR3 length, CDR3 DNA, CDR3 protein. The D gene is left open where the match is weak. Clone size, where shown, is once, few, many, or a class for clones that have expanded.

d_gene: .
v_gene: TRBV11-2
j_gene: TRBJ2-7
abundance: .
len: 14
CDR3nt: TGTGCCAGCAGCCCCGTGGCGGGCCCCTACGAGCAGTACTTC
CDR3aa: CASSPVAGPYEQYF

d_gene: .
v_gene: TRBV7-9
j_gene: TRBJ1-1
abundance: .
len: 15
CDR3nt: TGTGCCAGCAGCTCCGTCCTAAAGGCGTTGGGTGAAGCTTTCTTT
CDR3aa: CASSSVLKALGEAFF

d_gene: .
v_gene: TRBV10-3
j_gene: TRBJ2-2
abundance: .
len: 13
CDR3nt: TGTGCCATCAGTGAAGCGACACGAGGGGAGCTGTTTTTT
CDR3aa: CAISEATRGELFF

d_gene: .
v_gene: TRBV5-1
j_gene: TRBJ2-3
abundance: .
len: 16
CDR3nt: TGCGCCAGCAGCTTGGTTGCCGGGACTAGCACAGATACGCAGTATTTT
CDR3aa: CASSLVAGTSTDTQYF

d_gene: TRBD2
v_gene: TRBV2
j_gene: TRBJ2-7
abundance: .
len: 16
CDR3nt: TGTGCCAGCAGTCTGACTAGCGGGGGGCTCTCCTACGAGCAGTACTTC
CDR3aa: CASSLTSGGLSYEQYF

d_gene: .
v_gene: TRBV5-1
j_gene: TRBJ1-2
abundance: .
len: 14
CDR3nt: TGCGCCAGCAGCTCCCTAGGGGTTAACTATGGCTACACCTTC
CDR3aa: CASSSLGVNYGYTF

d_gene: TRBD1
v_gene: TRBV20-1
j_gene: TRBJ1-6
abundance: .
len: 15
CDR3nt: TGCAGTGCTAGAGCAGGACAGGGTGGGAATTCACCCCTCCACTTT
CDR3aa: CSARAGQGGNSPLHF

d_gene: .
v_gene: TRBV2
j_gene: TRBJ2-2
abundance: .
len: 17
CDR3nt: TGTGCCAGCAGTGTAATAATCGGGGGACCGAACACCGGGGAGCTGTTTTTT
CDR3aa: CASSVIIGGPNTGELFF

d_gene: .
v_gene: TRBV14
j_gene: TRBJ2-5
abundance: .
len: 17
CDR3nt: TGTGCCAGCAGCCAAGAGACCGTTTGGAGGAGCCAAGAGACCCAGTACTTC
CDR3aa: CASSQETVWRSQETQYF

d_gene: TRBD1
v_gene: TRBV20-1
j_gene: TRBJ1-1
abundance: .
len: 13
CDR3nt: TGCAGTGCTGTCCGGGACAGGGTGACTGAAGCTTTCTTT
CDR3aa: CSAVRDRVTEAFF

d_gene: .
v_gene: TRBV3-1
j_gene: TRBJ2-7
abundance: .
len: 13
CDR3nt: TGTGCCAGCAGCCCGGGACACTATTACGAGCAGTACTTC
CDR3aa: CASSPGHYYEQYF

d_gene: TRBD1
v_gene: TRBV4-3
j_gene: TRBJ1-4
abundance: .
len: 14
CDR3nt: TGCGCCAGCAGCCAAAGGACAGGAGATGAAAAACTGTTTTTT
CDR3aa: CASSQRTGDEKLFF

d_gene: .
v_gene: TRBV5-6
j_gene: TRBJ1-1
abundance: .
len: 14
CDR3nt: TGTGCCAGCAGCTTGCCAGGGACGAACACTGAAGCTTTCTTT
CDR3aa: CASSLPGTNTEAFF

d_gene: .
v_gene: TRBV12-3/TRBV12-4
j_gene: TRBJ1-1
abundance: .
len: 13
CDR3nt: TGTGCCAGCAGTCCAGCCCTCCAGGGAGAAGCTTTCTTT
CDR3aa: CASSPALQGEAFF

d_gene: .
v_gene: TRBV12-3/TRBV12-4
j_gene: TRBJ2-2
abundance: .
len: 16
CDR3nt: TGTGCCAGCAGTTTATGGGGTGGGGAGGCCACCGGGGAGCTGTTTTTT
CDR3aa: CASSLWGGEATGELFF

d_gene: TRBD2
v_gene: TRBV18
j_gene: TRBJ2-5
abundance: .
len: 14
CDR3nt: TGTGCCAGCTCACCGGGACTATCCCAAGAGACCCAGTACTTC
CDR3aa: CASSPGLSQETQYF

d_gene: .
v_gene: TRBV5-4
j_gene: TRBJ2-7
abundance: .
len: 15
CDR3nt: TGTGCCAGCAGCTTGCGGTCAGAGAGCTCCTACGAGCAGTACTTC
CDR3aa: CASSLRSESSYEQYF

d_gene: TRBD2
v_gene: TRBV20-1
j_gene: TRBJ2-2
abundance: .
len: 19
CDR3nt: TGCAGTGCCACGCCCATCCAGCGGGGGAGACCAACGAACACCGGGGAGCTGTTTTTT
CDR3aa: CSATPIQRGRPTNTGELFF

d_gene: TRBD2
v_gene: TRBV28
j_gene: TRBJ2-2
abundance: .
len: 14
CDR3nt: TGTGCCAGCAGTGATGGGGGGGACTCCGGGGAGCTGTTTTTT
CDR3aa: CASSDGGDSGELFF

d_gene: TRBD2
v_gene: TRBV6-5
j_gene: TRBJ2-3
abundance: .
len: 16
CDR3nt: TGTGCCAGCAGTTACAAGGCGGGGGGGATCACAGATACGCAGTATTTT
CDR3aa: CASSYKAGGITDTQYF

d_gene: .
v_gene: TRBV28
j_gene: TRBJ1-5
abundance: .
len: 16
CDR3nt: TGTGCCAGCAGTACCCGATTTGAGGGGGGTAGTCAGCCCCAGCATTTT
CDR3aa: CASSTRFEGGSQPQHF

d_gene: .
v_gene: TRBV3-1
j_gene: TRBJ1-2
abundance: .
len: 15
CDR3nt: TGTGCCAGCAGCCCTTCAGGGCCCTCTAACTATGGCTACACCTTC
CDR3aa: CASSPSGPSNYGYTF

d_gene: .
v_gene: TRBV19
j_gene: TRBJ2-3
abundance: .
len: 14
CDR3nt: TGTGCCAGTAGGGCACAGGTTTGGACAGATACGCAGTATTTT
CDR3aa: CASRAQVWTDTQYF

d_gene: TRBD2
v_gene: TRBV19
j_gene: TRBJ2-3
abundance: .
len: 14
CDR3nt: TGTGCCAGTACGCGGGGGGCTGGCACAGATACGCAGTATTTT
CDR3aa: CASTRGAGTDTQYF

d_gene: .
v_gene: TRBV20-1
j_gene: TRBJ2-2
abundance: .
len: 13
CDR3nt: TGCAGTGCTAGAGATCGCGGGGCCGGGGAGCTGTTTTTT
CDR3aa: CSARDRGAGELFF

d_gene: .
v_gene: TRBV11-3
j_gene: TRBJ2-6
abundance: .
len: 16
CDR3nt: TGTGCCAGCAGCCCCGGGGGTTCAGCTGGGGCCAACGTCCTGACTTTC
CDR3aa: CASSPGGSAGANVLTF

d_gene: TRBD1
v_gene: TRBV12-3/TRBV12-4
j_gene: TRBJ1-2
abundance: .
len: 14
CDR3nt: TGTGCCAGCAGTTCGACAGGGCTAGGCTATGGCTACACCTTC
CDR3aa: CASSSTGLGYGYTF

d_gene: .
v_gene: TRBV10-3
j_gene: TRBJ2-7
abundance: .
len: 12
CDR3nt: TGTGCCATCAGTGAGGGCTCCTACGAGCAGTACTTC
CDR3aa: CAISEGSYEQYF

d_gene: TRBD1
v_gene: TRBV5-4
j_gene: TRBJ2-5
abundance: .
len: 16
CDR3nt: TGTGCCAGCACTCGTAGTGGACAGGGGCCGCAAGAGACCCAGTACTTC
CDR3aa: CASTRSGQGPQETQYF

d_gene: .
v_gene: TRBV7-2
j_gene: TRBJ2-7
abundance: .
len: 13
CDR3nt: TGTGCCAGCAGCTTACCCACCAGGGACGAGCAGTACTTC
CDR3aa: CASSLPTRDEQYF

d_gene: TRBD1
v_gene: TRBV29-1
j_gene: TRBJ1-2
abundance: .
len: 14
CDR3nt: TGCAGCGCAACCGGGACAGGGCCACGGGGTGGCTACACCTTC
CDR3aa: CSATGTGPRGGYTF

d_gene: .
v_gene: TRBV6-2/TRBV6-3
j_gene: TRBJ2-7
abundance: .
len: 16
CDR3nt: TGTGCCAGCAGTTACGCCGCCGGAAGGTACCTCCTAGGGCAGTACTTC
CDR3aa: CASSYAAGRYLLGQYF

d_gene: .
v_gene: TRBV5-4
j_gene: TRBJ2-5
abundance: .
len: 14
CDR3nt: TGTGCCAGCAGCGGGGTTATCCACCAAGAGACCCAGTACTTC
CDR3aa: CASSGVIHQETQYF

d_gene: .
v_gene: TRBV7-9
j_gene: TRBJ1-1
abundance: .
len: 16
CDR3nt: TGTGCCAGCAGCTCCGACAGCGGGCGCGGGAACACTGAAGCTTTCTTT
CDR3aa: CASSSDSGRGNTEAFF

d_gene: .
v_gene: TRBV28
j_gene: TRBJ1-3
abundance: .
len: 16
CDR3nt: TGTGCCAGCAGTTTATGGCAGGGTAACTCTGGAAACACCATATATTTT
CDR3aa: CASSLWQGNSGNTIYF

d_gene: .
v_gene: TRBV5-1
j_gene: TRBJ2-7
abundance: .
len: 18
CDR3nt: TGCGCCAGCAGCTTGGGACCTTCTATAGCCTCCGAGGCCTACGAGCAGTACTTC
CDR3aa: CASSLGPSIASEAYEQYF

d_gene: .
v_gene: TRBV18
j_gene: TRBJ1-1
abundance: .
len: 15
CDR3nt: TGTGCCAGCTCACCACCGGAGGGAAAACTTGCCGAAGCTTTCTTT
CDR3aa: CASSPPEGKLAEAFF

d_gene: .
v_gene: TRBV30
j_gene: TRBJ1-1
abundance: .
len: 14
CDR3nt: TGTGCCTGGAGTATTGGCCGCTCGGGGACTGAAGCTTTCTTT
CDR3aa: CAWSIGRSGTEAFF

d_gene: TRBD1
v_gene: TRBV6-6
j_gene: TRBJ1-6
abundance: .
len: 15
CDR3nt: TGTGCCAGCAGCCTTAACAGGGGGCGCGGATCACCCCTCCACTTT
CDR3aa: CASSLNRGRGSPLHF

d_gene: .
v_gene: TRBV6-2/TRBV6-3
j_gene: TRBJ2-5
abundance: once
len: 14
CDR3nt: TGTGCCAGCAGTTACGGTTGGCAGGGAGAGACCCAGTACTTC
CDR3aa: CASSYGWQGETQYF

d_gene: .
v_gene: TRBV27
j_gene: TRBJ1-2
abundance: .
len: 15
CDR3nt: TGTGCCAGCAGTTTAAACGGACAGTCCAACTATGGCTACACCTTC
CDR3aa: CASSLNGQSNYGYTF

d_gene: .
v_gene: TRBV2
j_gene: TRBJ1-1
abundance: .
len: 15
CDR3nt: TGTGCCAGCCTTCAGTCCGGGCAGAAGAACACTGAAGCTTTCTTT
CDR3aa: CASLQSGQKNTEAFF

d_gene: .
v_gene: TRBV18
j_gene: TRBJ2-3
abundance: .
len: 14
CDR3nt: TGTGCCAGCTCACCAGAATCAGGTCCAGATACGCAGTATTTT
CDR3aa: CASSPESGPDTQYF

d_gene: .
v_gene: TRBV25-1
j_gene: TRBJ1-1
abundance: once
len: 15
CDR3nt: TGTGCCAGCAGTGAAAGGGGGGGTAGAAACACTGAAGCTTTCTTT
CDR3aa: CASSERGGRNTEAFF

d_gene: .
v_gene: TRBV30
j_gene: TRBJ1-2
abundance: few
len: 10
CDR3nt: TGTGCCGGGTACAGGGAGGGCTACACCTTC
CDR3aa: CAGYREGYTF

d_gene: TRBD1
v_gene: TRBV7-2
j_gene: TRBJ2-7
abundance: .
len: 15
CDR3nt: TGTGCCAGCAGCTTAGGCGACAGGGTGGGATACGAGCAGTACTTC
CDR3aa: CASSLGDRVGYEQYF

d_gene: .
v_gene: TRBV3-1
j_gene: TRBJ2-6
abundance: .
len: 18
CDR3nt: TGTGCCAGCAGCCAAGGTCCGGGACCCTTATCTGGGGCCAACGTCCTGACTTTC
CDR3aa: CASSQGPGPLSGANVLTF

d_gene: TRBD2
v_gene: TRBV18
j_gene: TRBJ2-7
abundance: .
len: 16
CDR3nt: TGTGCCAGCTCACCATTGGCCAGCGGGGGATCCTACGAGCAGTACTTC
CDR3aa: CASSPLASGGSYEQYF

d_gene: .
v_gene: TRBV14
j_gene: TRBJ1-2
abundance: .
len: 17
CDR3nt: TGTGCCAGCAGCCAAGATTGGGTCGGGGGAGACAACTATGGCTACACCTTC
CDR3aa: CASSQDWVGGDNYGYTF

d_gene: .
v_gene: TRBV9
j_gene: TRBJ2-3
abundance: .
len: 14
CDR3nt: TGTGCCAGCAGCGTGCCAGGGTACCCAGATACGCAGTATTTT
CDR3aa: CASSVPGYPDTQYF

d_gene: .
v_gene: TRBV3-1
j_gene: TRBJ2-1
abundance: .
len: 14
CDR3nt: TGTGCCAGCAGCCAAGAAGACAACTACAATGAGCAGTTCTTC
CDR3aa: CASSQEDNYNEQFF

d_gene: TRBD1
v_gene: TRBV12-3/TRBV12-4
j_gene: TRBJ1-5
abundance: few
len: 13
CDR3nt: TGTGCCAGCAGTTTCGACAGGGGGCAGCCCCAGCATTTT
CDR3aa: CASSFDRGQPQHF

d_gene: .
v_gene: TRBV19
j_gene: TRBJ2-2
abundance: .
len: 13
CDR3nt: TGTGCCGGCCGGACTTCGGGGGCCGGGGAGCTGTTTTTT
CDR3aa: CAGRTSGAGELFF

d_gene: .
v_gene: TRBV5-1
j_gene: TRBJ1-5
abundance: .
len: 14
CDR3nt: TGCGCCAGCAGCTTGAGCGGGATGGATCAGCCCCAGCATTTT
CDR3aa: CASSLSGMDQPQHF

d_gene: .
v_gene: TRBV6-2/TRBV6-3
j_gene: TRBJ2-7
abundance: .
len: 14
CDR3nt: TGTGCCAGCAGCCCTGGACAGAGGCCCTACGAGCAGTACTTC
CDR3aa: CASSPGQRPYEQYF